Following are 6 T cell receptor beta chains from one sample sequenced in a study of identifying expanded T cells in peripheral blood. The data were produced by immunoSEQ multiplex PCR, yet TCRdb's version contains in-frame clones alone and is incomplete. This sample yields about 90,000 clones, of which approximately 84% are seen a single time; 4.5% belongs to the top ten. The material sequenced was blood. The receptor source for this set is a person between 18 and 69 years old in good health.

The V gene is TRBV6-6, the J gene TRBJ2-7, with 7 bases identical to TRBD2. Trimming cost V 4 bases and J 1 base; bases outside gene matches: 7. This CDR3 comprises 15 residues. Looked up from germline, CDR1 is MNHNY and CDR2 is SVGAGI (reference sequence). The CDR3 nucleotides are TGTGCCAGCAGTTGGGGGGAGGGTACGTCCTACGAGCAGTACTTC. This codes for CASSWGEGTSYEQYF.

In DNA, the CDR3 is TGTGCCAGCAGCCCTGACAGGAAATATTCACCCCTCCACTTT. Translating gives CASSPDRKYSPLHF. The chain employs TRBV5-4 and TRBJ1-6, with a weak D call TRBD1 (6 bases). This CDR3 is built from 14 residues. V lost 4 bases, J lost 8 bases, and 13 bases lay in between. The germline CDR1 and CDR2 sequences are SGHNT and YYREEE (reference sequence).

The sample holds one count of this clone. V usage is TRBV14 and J usage is TRBJ2-1; 10 nucleotides align to TRBD1. J gave up 5 bases and V 2 bases, and 9 bases lay outside the gene matches. The CDR3 sequence is 17 residues long. The V gene's germline CDR1 is SGHDN and CDR2 FVKESK. CDR3 DNA sequence: TGTGCCAGCAGCCAACCCTGGGGGACAGGGGAGCACAATGAGCAGTTCTTC. Encoded protein: CASSQPWGTGEHNEQFF.

CDR3 in DNA: TGTGCCATCAGCGGCACACGTCCGGATCAAGCCCAGCATTTT. This translates into CAISGTRPDQAQHF. The rearrangement uses TRBV10-3 and TRBJ1-5, with D hard to call. Germline V CDR1 and CDR2: ENHRY, SYGVKD. This CDR3 region has 14 residues. Trimming stripped 6 bases from V and 11 bases from J, with 20 bases between.

The chain joins TRBV7-6 to TRBJ1-1; D is unclear. The CDR3 is 11 amino acids. Deletions cut 3 bases from V and 1 base from J, with 0 bases between. The V gene's germline CDR1 is SGHVS and CDR2 FNYEAQ. Here the CDR3 reads CASSLNTEAFF. The DNA for the CDR3 is TGTGCCAGCAGCTTGAACACTGAAGCTTTCTTT.

The V gene is TRBV5-4, the J gene TRBJ2-2; D not resolved. This CDR3 is 15 amino acids long. Germline lookup yields CDR1 SGHNT and CDR2 YYREEE (reference sequence). V lost 5 bases and J lost 0, with 11 bases in between. CDR3 bases: TGTGCCAGCAGTCTTCTACAGACGAACACCGGGGAGCTGTTTTTT. This encodes CASSLLQTNTGELFF.